What follows are 21 T cell receptor beta chains derived from one specimen sequenced in a study of T cell responses to AZD1222 COVID-19 vaccine. Measured with immunoSEQ multiplex PCR; TCRdb has only the in-frame clones, and not every one. The repertoire includes about 120,000 clones, roughly 88% of them detected once, and roughly 3.7% sits in the top ten. The material sequenced was peripheral blood, taken on day 0 of MenACWY control vaccination. The receptors were gathered from an adult in good health.

The chain has TRBV3-1 (or the pseudogene TRBV3-2) and TRBJ2-1; TRBD2 matches 9 bases. The length of the CDR3 is 18 residues. Per the germline V gene, CDR1 is LGHDT and CDR2 is YNNKEL (reference sequence). The trim removed 0 bases at V and 0 bases at J, leaving 6 bases unmatched. CDR3 nucleotide sequence: TGTGCCAGCAGCCAAGAGCGGTGGCGGGGGGGCTCCTACAATGAGCAGTTCTTC. Translation gives CASSQERWRGGSYNEQFF.

The chain employs TRBV18 and TRBJ2-7; D may be TRBD1 or TRBD2 (5 bases each). V shed 2 bases and J shed 3 bases, with 8 bases lying between them. This CDR3 comprises 13 residues. The germline gives CDR1 KGHSH, CDR2 LQKENI. The CDR3 region has the DNA TGTGCCAGCTCACCATTGGGGGACTACGAGCAGTACTTC. Translating gives CASSPLGDYEQYF.

The chain joins TRBV12-3 or TRBV12-4 to TRBJ1-3; D is unresolved. Trimming left V 3 bases short and J 4 bases short, with 7 bases between. The CDR3 is 13 residues long. This CDR3 reads CASSLRVGNTIYF. The CDR3 DNA follows: TGTGCCAGCAGTTTGAGGGTCGGAAACACCATATATTTT.

The V call is TRBV28, the J call TRBJ2-3; a weak D match, TRBD2 (6 bases). The CDR3 runs to 13 residues. Germline V gene sequence: CDR1 MDHEN, CDR2 SYDVKM. The V end was cut by 3 bases, the J end by 4 bases, with 8 bases between. The CDR3 loop is CASSLRGSDTQYF. In nucleotides, the CDR3 is TGTGCCAGCAGTTTGCGGGGCTCAGATACGCAGTATTTT.

The rearrangement uses TRBV19 and TRBJ1-1; 7 bases are shared with TRBD1. Germline loops: CDR1 LNHDA, CDR2 SQIVND (reference sequence). This CDR3 is built from 15 residues. J was trimmed by 4 bases and V by 9 bases; bases with no gene match: 14. The CDR3 DNA reads as TGTGCCAGGAGCGCACCGGGACAGCGGGTCACTGAAGCTTTCTTT. Protein sequence: CARSAPGQRVTEAFF.

The J gene is TRBJ2-1, the V gene TRBV5-1, with 12 bases identical to TRBD2. This CDR3 contains 15 residues. Germline loops: CDR1 SGHRS, CDR2 YFSETQ. The trim removed 5 bases at V and 6 bases at J, leaving 6 bases unmatched. CDR3 DNA: TGCGCCAGCAGACCTGGGACTAGCGGGTTCAATGAGCAGTTCTTC. Its protein product is CASRPGTSGFNEQFF.

There are a few counts of this clone. The CDR3: CATSDWDRAYNEQFF. CDR3 in DNA: TGTGCCACCAGTGACTGGGACAGGGCCTACAATGAGCAGTTCTTC. The rearrangement links TRBV24-1 to TRBJ2-1; 9 bases map to TRBD1. Germline V gene sequence: CDR1 KGHDR, CDR2 SFDVKD. The CDR3 sequence is 15 residues long. V dropped 4 bases and J dropped 2; count of bases not matched to a gene: 2.

The chain uses TRBV7-6 and TRBJ1-3; D uncertain. The germline V gene encodes CDR1 SGHVS and CDR2 FNYEAQ. This CDR3 spans 15 amino acids. The germline V and J ends were trimmed by 5 bases and 0 bases, with 11 bases remaining between them. The CDR3 coding sequence is TGTGCCAGCAGCCCCGATACAAGCTCTGGAAACACCATATATTTT. Protein product: CASSPDTSSGNTIYF.

The V and J genes are TRBV5-1 and TRBJ2-1, with D perhaps TRBD2 (5 bases). Germline V gene sequence: CDR1 SGHRS, CDR2 YFSETQ. Trimming pared 1 base from V and 7 bases from J, leaving 15 bases between. The CDR3 consists of 15 residues. DNA for the CDR3: TGCGCCAGCAGCTTGTCCGAGGGCCACGGGAATGAGCAGTTCTTC. Translating gives CASSLSEGHGNEQFF.

This clone was counted a single time. The chain combines TRBV10-3 with TRBJ1-2; no clear D gene. The CDR3 is 13 residues long. V gave up 8 bases and J gave up 1 base, with 11 bases separating them. CDR1 is ENHRY and CDR2 is SYGVKD in the germline V gene. CDR3 in DNA: TGTGCCATCGGAGGGCAGATTAACTATGGCTACACCTTC. Translation: CAIGGQINYGYTF.

CDR3 sequence: CASSPLAVEGGYTF. CDR3 nucleotides: TGTGCCAGCTCACCGTTGGCGGTTGAGGGTGGCTACACCTTC. V is TRBV18 and J is TRBJ1-2, with D unresolved. The CDR3 runs 14 residues. V lost 3 bases and J 7 bases, leaving 15 bases between the germline ends. Germline CDR1 is KGHSH and CDR2 is LQKENI.

The V gene is TRBV2, the J gene TRBJ2-1; D remains ambiguous. This CDR3 is 13 amino acids long. From germline, CDR1 is SNHLY and CDR2 FYNNEI. Deletions cut 4 bases from V and 6 bases from J, with 10 bases between. The CDR3 coding sequence is TGTGCCAGCAGTGGAAGTCTGGTCAATGAGCAGTTCTTC. Its protein product is CASSGSLVNEQFF.

The chain uses TRBV6-5 and TRBJ1-2, with 7 bases identical to TRBD1. CDR3 length: 13 residues. From germline, CDR1 is MNHEY and CDR2 SVGAGI. The trim removed 7 bases at V and 4 bases at J, leaving 6 bases unmatched. In DNA form, the CDR3 reads TGTGCCAGCACCCGGACAGGAGCCTATGGCTACACCTTC. Residues: CASTRTGAYGYTF.

This rearrangement joins TRBV12-3 or TRBV12-4 to TRBJ2-5; 8 positions agree with TRBD1. After removal of 7 bases from V and 7 bases from J, the junction contained 8 bases not matched to a gene. The CDR3 length is 13 residues. Here the CDR3 reads CASTPGGLGTQYF. CDR3 sequence (DNA): TGTGCCAGCACCCCAGGGGGCCTCGGGACCCAGTACTTC.

This clone was seen a few times. This rearrangement joins TRBV7-9 to TRBJ2-7, with 10 nucleotides matching TRBD1. Germline values: CDR1 SEHNR, CDR2 FQNEAQ (reference sequence). J was trimmed by 4 bases and V by 5 bases; bases with no gene match: 8. The CDR3 covers 15 residues. CDR3 sequence: CASSPSGDRGYEQYF. DNA of the CDR3: TGTGCCAGCAGCCCATCGGGGGACAGGGGTTACGAGCAGTACTTC.

The rearrangement uses TRBV10-2 and TRBJ2-2; 13 bases line up with TRBD2. V was clipped by 3 bases and J by 6 bases; unmatched bases: 13. Germline CDR1 is WSHSY and CDR2 is SAAADI. The CDR3 spans 19 residues. CDR3 DNA: TGCGCCAGCAGTGACCCGGGACTAGCGGGGTACGGGTCTTCCGGGGAGCTGTTTTTT. Residues: CASSDPGLAGYGSSGELFF.

Written as DNA, the CDR3 is TGTGCCAGCAGCCAGCAAGGTGGCGAGCAGTACTTC. This codes for CASSQQGGEQYF. The J gene is TRBJ2-7, the V gene TRBV2; D call uncertain. CDR3 length equals 12 residues. V lost 6 bases and J lost 6, with 12 bases in between. CDR1 and CDR2 (germline): SNHLY, FYNNEI.

The CDR3, as DNA: TGTGCCAGTAGTCCCCGACAGGGAAGCACAGATACGCAGTATTTT. Encoded protein: CASSPRQGSTDTQYF. The chain carries TRBV19 and TRBJ2-3, with 7 bases fitting TRBD1. Germline-derived CDR1 and CDR2 are LNHDA and SQIVND (reference sequence). The CDR3 length is 15 residues. V lost 5 bases, J lost 0 bases, and 5 bases stayed unmatched.

This clone was counted a single time. The chain recombines TRBV6-5 with TRBJ2-7; the D gene is possibly TRBD1 (6 bases). Germline CDR1 is MNHEY and CDR2 is SVGAGI. The CDR3 sequence is 13 residues long. V was cut by 7 bases and J by 6 bases, with 16 bases left in between. CDR3 sequence: CASILNLGAEQYF. The CDR3 bases are TGTGCCAGCATTCTAAACCTGGGGGCCGAGCAGTACTTC.

The chain combines TRBV7-2 with TRBJ1-1; a possible D gene is TRBD1 (5 bases). The CDR3 runs to 16 residues. CDR1 is SGHTA and CDR2 is FQGNSA in the germline V gene. Trimming stripped 3 bases from V and 0 bases from J, with 14 bases between. CDR3: CASSFQGPLMNTEAFF. Written as DNA, the CDR3 is TGTGCCAGCAGCTTCCAGGGACCTCTGATGAACACTGAAGCTTTCTTT.

The chain couples TRBV4-1 to TRBJ2-7; D ambiguous. Germline V lookup: CDR1 MGHRA, CDR2 YSYEKL. The ends were cut back, 1 base at V and 0 bases at J, with 10 bases in the middle. The CDR3 is made up of 15 amino acids. The CDR3 coding sequence is TGCGCCAGCAGCCAAGCCTGGGATACCTCCTACGAGCAGTACTTC. This gives the protein CASSQAWDTSYEQYF.